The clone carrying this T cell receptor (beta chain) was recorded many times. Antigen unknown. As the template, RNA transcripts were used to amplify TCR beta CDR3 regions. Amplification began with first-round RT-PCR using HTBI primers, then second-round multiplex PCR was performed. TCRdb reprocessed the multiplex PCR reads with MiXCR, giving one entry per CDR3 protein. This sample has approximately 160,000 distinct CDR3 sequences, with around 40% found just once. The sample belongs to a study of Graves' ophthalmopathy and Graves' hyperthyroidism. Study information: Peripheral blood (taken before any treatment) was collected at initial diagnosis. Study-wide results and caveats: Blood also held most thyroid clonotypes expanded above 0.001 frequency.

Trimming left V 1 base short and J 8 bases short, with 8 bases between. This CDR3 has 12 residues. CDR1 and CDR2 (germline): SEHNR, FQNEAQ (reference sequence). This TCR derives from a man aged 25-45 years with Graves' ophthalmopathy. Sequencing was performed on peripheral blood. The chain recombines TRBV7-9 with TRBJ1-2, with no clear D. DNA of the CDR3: TGTGCCAGCAGCTTAGATATACGGGGCTACACCTTC. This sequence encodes CASSLDIRGYTF. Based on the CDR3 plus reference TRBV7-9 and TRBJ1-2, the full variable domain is DTGVSQNPRHKITKRGQNVTFRCDPISEHNRLYWYRQTLGQGPEFLTYFQNEAQLEKSRLLSDRFSAERPKGSFSTLEIQRTEQGDSAMYLCASSLDIRGYTFGSGTRLTVV.